The T cell receptor (beta chain) under discussion was sequenced for a study of blood T cell repertoires in COVID-19. Recruited during active infection, patients (from Seattle) were subsequently followed longitudinally. Study processing details: Nucleated cell number was recorded as an estimate derived from reference gene primer amplification. TCRdb's table, derived via immunoSEQ multiplex PCR, lists solely in-frame clones and lacks some. V, J and clone size reflect that table, while D and trimming were determined from the DNA. The repertoire holds some 190,000 clones, with more than 80% as singletons. This sequence originates from a woman of 80 years or more with COVID-19, enrolled during active disease. The source material was peripheral blood.

The CDR3 spells CASSLRGGDNEQFF. CDR3 in DNA: TGTGCCAGCAGCTTAAGGGGGGGCGACAATGAGCAGTTCTTC. This chain links TRBV7-8 with TRBJ2-1, with D maybe TRBD2 (7 bases). The CDR3 has 14 residues. Trimming took 2 bases from V and 5 from J, leaving 10 bases between them. CDR1 is SGHVS and CDR2 is FQNEAQ in the germline V gene.